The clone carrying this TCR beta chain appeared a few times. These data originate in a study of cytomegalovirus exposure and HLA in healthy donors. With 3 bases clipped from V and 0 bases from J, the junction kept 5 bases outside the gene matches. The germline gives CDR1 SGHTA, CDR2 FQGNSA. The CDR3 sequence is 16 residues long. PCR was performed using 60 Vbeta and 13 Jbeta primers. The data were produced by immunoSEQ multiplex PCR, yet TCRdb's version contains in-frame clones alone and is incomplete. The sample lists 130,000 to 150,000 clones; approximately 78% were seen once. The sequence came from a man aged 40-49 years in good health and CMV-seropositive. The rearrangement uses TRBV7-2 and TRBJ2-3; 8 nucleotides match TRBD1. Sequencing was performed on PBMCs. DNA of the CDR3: TGTGCCAGCAGCTTTGGGACAGGAACAAGCACAGATACGCAGTATTTT. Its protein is CASSFGTGTSTDTQYF. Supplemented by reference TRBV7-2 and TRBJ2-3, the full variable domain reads GAGVSQSPSNKVTEKGKDVELRCDPISGHTALYWYRQSLGQGLEFLIYFQGNSAPDKSGLPSDRFSAERTGGSVSTLTIQRTQQEDSAVYLCASSFGTGTSTDTQYFGPGTRLTVL.